The 3 T cell receptor beta chains given below trace back to one sample, sequenced in a study of blood T cells in healthy people across ages. A second PCR of about 7 to 11 cycles used a sample-barcoded 5' primer and a J-beta primer mix. TCRdb called the 5' RACE reads again in MiXCR, with one record for every CDR3 protein. Here the sample spans around 870,000 distinct CDR3 sequences, more than 25% being singletons. The specimen sequenced was blood. The origin of the receptors is an elderly woman in good health.

J is TRBJ2-1 and V is TRBV9; D is undetermined. V lost 2 bases and J 5 bases, leaving 11 bases between the germline ends. The CDR3 loop spans 14 amino acids. The germline gives CDR1 SGDLS, CDR2 YYNGEE. The CDR3 nucleotides are TGTGCCAGCAGCGTCGCCGGGCCAAACAATGAGCAGTTCTTC. Residues: CASSVAGPNNEQFF.

Many counts were recorded for this clonotype. The chain carries TRBV10-3 and TRBJ2-5; D is possibly TRBD1 (5 bases). This CDR3 contains 13 residues. Per the germline V gene, CDR1 is ENHRY and CDR2 is SYGVKD. V lost 4 bases and J 4 bases, leaving 10 bases between the germline ends. The CDR3 DNA follows: TGTGCCATCAGTGTTACAGGTGGAGAGACCCAGTACTTC. Amino acids: CAISVTGGETQYF.

The sample holds a few counts of this clonotype. The CDR3 loop reads CALGGGSTDTQYF. For the CDR3, the DNA is TGTGCCTTGGGGGGGGGAAGCACAGATACGCAGTATTTT. J is TRBJ2-3 and V is TRBV30; 7 bases align to TRBD2. The CDR3 consists of 13 residues. Trimming cost V 7 bases and J 0 bases; bases outside gene matches: 4. In germline, CDR1 is GTSNPN, CDR2 SVGIG (reference sequence).